This TCR beta chain came from a study of early T cells in non-severe SARS-CoV-2 infection. This clonotype was seen a few times. The TCR library protocol was used to attach unique molecular identifiers. These identifiers were attached to individual cDNA molecules. TCRdb independently ran MiXCR on the 5' RACE reads; one entry per CDR3 protein. The top ten hold roughly an eighth of the sample, which has more than 70,000 distinct CDR3 sequences, 12% to 15% seen once. The sample taken for sequencing was whole blood. The sequence derives from an adult who was a healthcare worker with PCR-confirmed SARS-CoV-2 infection or an uninfected control (not recorded which).

In DNA form, the CDR3 reads TGTGCCAGCAGCGTAGGGGCGACGCAGTATTTT. It encodes CASSVGATQYF. This chain uses TRBV9 with TRBJ2-3; no definite D call. Germline V CDR1 and CDR2: SGDLS, YYNGEE. Trimming cost V 0 bases and J 9 bases, with 5 bases left between them. CDR3 length: 11 residues.